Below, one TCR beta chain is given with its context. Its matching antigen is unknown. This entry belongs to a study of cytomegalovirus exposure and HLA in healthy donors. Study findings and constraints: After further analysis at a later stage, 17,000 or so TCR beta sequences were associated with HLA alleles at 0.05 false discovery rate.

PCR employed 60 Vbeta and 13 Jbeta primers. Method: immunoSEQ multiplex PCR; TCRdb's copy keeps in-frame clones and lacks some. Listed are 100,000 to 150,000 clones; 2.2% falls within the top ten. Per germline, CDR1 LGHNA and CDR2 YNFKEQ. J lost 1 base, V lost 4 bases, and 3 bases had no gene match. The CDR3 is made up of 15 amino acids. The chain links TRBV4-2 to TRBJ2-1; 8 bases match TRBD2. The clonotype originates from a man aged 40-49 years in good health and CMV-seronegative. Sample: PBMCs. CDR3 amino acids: CASSRTSGSYNEQFF. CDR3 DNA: TGTGCCAGCAGCCGAACTAGCGGATCCTACAATGAGCAGTTCTTC.